The 26 T cell receptor beta chains presented below share a single source sample, sequenced in a study of PD-L1 blockade in urothelial cancer (dated by TCRdb to the late 2010s). Libraries came from the immunoSEQ multiplex PCR assay. TCRdb took over this immuneACCESS table, retaining in-frame rearrangements with V and J assigned. Such tables are incomplete; in checked studies, under half of the missing clones stem from an unresolved V gene, and the remainder is unexplained. This sample lists more than 15,000 clones; over 75% were detected once. The ten largest clones take up over 9.5% of the sample. This sample's time point label indicates: pretreatment peripheral blood. The sample was PBMCs, taken around atezolizumab (anti-PD-L1) treatment. These receptor sequences come from a man aged 70 or older with urothelial cancer.

The V and J genes are TRBV27 and TRBJ2-5; the D gene is possibly TRBD2 (6 bases). The CDR3 has 15 amino acids. In germline, CDR1 is MNHEY, CDR2 SMNVEV (reference sequence). V lost 3 bases, J lost 1 base, and 12 bases lay in between. In DNA form, the CDR3 reads TGTGCCAGCAGTTTCGCCGGGAGTTCCCAAGAGACCCAGTACTTC. It yields the protein CASSFAGSSQETQYF.

This clone has just a few counts. This chain connects TRBV10-3 to TRBJ1-6; 7 bases are a match to TRBD1. V was pared by 5 bases and J by 8 bases, with 12 bases of the junction left unmatched. Per the germline V gene, CDR1 is ENHRY and CDR2 is SYGVKD. The length of the CDR3 is 16 residues. CDR3 loop: CAISRDSSLTHSPLHF. The CDR3 DNA is TGTGCCATCAGTAGGGACAGCTCATTGACTCATTCACCCCTCCACTTT.

This chain links TRBV27 with TRBJ2-1, with 8 positions matching TRBD2. Germline CDR1 is MNHEY and CDR2 is SMNVEV (reference sequence). V lost 2 bases and J lost 9; bases outside the gene matches: 9. CDR3 size: 15 residues. The CDR3, as DNA: TGTGCCAGCAGTTTAGGGAGACTAGCGATGAGTGAGCAGTTCTTC. Translating gives CASSLGRLAMSEQFF.

The CDR3 region is CASLEKLFF. The CDR3 DNA sequence: TGTGCCAGCCTCGAAAAACTGTTTTTT. This chain links TRBV27 with TRBJ1-4; D is unclear. The CDR3 length is 9 residues. Per the germline V gene, CDR1 is MNHEY and CDR2 is SMNVEV (reference sequence). The V end lost 8 bases, the J end lost 8 bases, and 3 bases lay between the germline ends.

The chain recombines TRBV5-6 with TRBJ2-3, with 8 bases lining up with TRBD1. Losses at the gene ends were 0 bases for V and 5 bases for J; bases not matched to a gene: 8. The CDR3 has 16 residues. Germline-derived CDR1 and CDR2 are SGHDT and YYEEEE. CDR3 residues: CASSLVGRGREDTQYF. The CDR3 DNA reads TGTGCCAGCAGCTTGGTTGGCAGGGGGCGGGAAGATACGCAGTATTTT.

The rearrangement uses TRBV9 and TRBJ1-2; a possible D gene is TRBD1 (6 bases). This CDR3 is built from 15 residues. Trimming left V 3 bases short and J 0 bases short, with 12 bases between. The germline CDR1 and CDR2 sequences are SGDLS and YYNGEE. CDR3 sequence reads: CASSGWTEPNYGYTF. DNA for the CDR3: TGTGCCAGCAGCGGATGGACAGAACCTAACTATGGCTACACCTTC.

This chain joins TRBV5-4 and TRBJ2-2; 10 positions match TRBD1. This CDR3 is 15 amino acids long. The germline gives CDR1 SGHNT, CDR2 YYREEE (reference sequence). V shed 4 bases and J 7 bases; nucleotides not matched to a gene: 7. The CDR3 DNA reads as TGTGCCAGCAGCCTAGACAGGGGGCAAGACGGGGAGCTGTTTTTT. Translated: CASSLDRGQDGELFF. Based on the CDR3 plus reference TRBV5-4 and TRBJ2-2, the full variable domain is ETGVTQSPTHLIKTRGQQVTLRCSSQSGHNTVSWYQQALGQGPQFIFQYYREEENGRGNFPPRFSGLQFPNYSSELNVNALELDDSALYLCASSLDRGQDGELFFGEGSRLTVL.

The V gene is TRBV25-1, the J gene TRBJ2-7; D ambiguous. This CDR3 is 14 amino acids long. The V gene's germline CDR1 is MGHDK and CDR2 SYGVNS. V lost 2 bases to trimming and J lost 0 bases, with 8 bases between them. CDR3 bases: TGTGCCAGCAGTGAAATCGGTCCCTCCTACGAGCAGTACTTC. This encodes CASSEIGPSYEQYF.

This chain joins TRBV5-1 and TRBJ2-1; D gene uncertain. This CDR3 contains 14 residues. V was trimmed by 0 bases and J by 7 bases, leaving 11 bases between them. Per the germline V gene, CDR1 is SGHRS and CDR2 is YFSETQ. CDR3 sequence (DNA): TGCGCCAGCAGCTTGGGCGAATATAAGAATGAGCAGTTCTTC. The encoded protein is CASSLGEYKNEQFF.

The chain carries TRBV30 and TRBJ1-5, with D possibly matching TRBD1 (6 bases). V was cut by 0 bases and J by 6 bases, with 9 bases left in between. The CDR3 spans 13 residues. Germline CDR1 GTSNPN, CDR2 SVGIG (reference sequence). In DNA form, the CDR3 reads TGTGCCTGGAGTGTTGGGGGCAGTCAGCCCCAGCATTTT. Protein product: CAWSVGGSQPQHF.

The J gene is TRBJ1-1, the V gene TRBV7-2; TRBD1 is a possible D gene (6 bases). This CDR3 has 17 amino acids. The germline V and J ends were trimmed by 5 bases and 0 bases, with 19 bases remaining between them. CDR1 SGHTA and CDR2 FQGNSA come from the germline V gene. CDR3 DNA: TGTGCCAGCAGCCGCAACACAGGGCTATTTATGAACACTGAAGCTTTCTTT. Protein: CASSRNTGLFMNTEAFF.

The chain has TRBV6-1 and TRBJ1-2; D unresolved. The V gene's germline CDR1 is MNHNS and CDR2 SASEGT. The CDR3 has 13 residues. The V gene lost 8 bases and the J gene lost 8 bases, with 18 bases spanning the gap. The CDR3 DNA reads as TGTGCCAGCGGTATAGGCGGCCGGGGAGGCTACACCTTC. It translates to CASGIGGRGGYTF.

J is TRBJ2-3 and V is TRBV6-1; D gene ambiguous. CDR3 length equals 13 residues. Germline V CDR1 and CDR2: MNHNS, SASEGT. Trimming stripped 3 bases from V and 1 base from J, with 5 bases between. CDR3 sequence: CASSEQGTDTQYF. The DNA for the CDR3 is TGTGCCAGCAGTGAGCAGGGCACAGATACGCAGTATTTT.

V gene TRBV6-5 combines with J gene TRBJ2-7, with 12 bases lining up with TRBD1. The CDR3 loop spans 15 amino acids. The junction had 1 base not matched to a gene; V was cut back by 2 bases and J by 2 bases. The germline V gene has CDR1 MNHEY and CDR2 SVGAGI. The CDR3 loop is CASSYRDRGPYEQYF. CDR3 in DNA: TGTGCCAGCAGTTACCGGGACAGGGGGCCCTACGAGCAGTACTTC.

The chain recombines TRBV4-1 with TRBJ1-5; D unresolved. Trimming pared 1 base from V and 4 bases from J, leaving 8 bases between. This CDR3 region has 14 residues. In germline, CDR1 is MGHRA, CDR2 YSYEKL. CDR3 DNA: TGCGCCAGCAGCCAAGTTGACGGGAATCAGCCCCAGCATTTT. It translates to CASSQVDGNQPQHF.

The V gene is TRBV7-9, the J gene TRBJ2-2, with 7 bases lining up with TRBD2. CDR1 and CDR2 from the germline V gene are SEHNR and FQNEAQ (reference sequence). V dropped 3 bases and J dropped 0; count of bases not matched to a gene: 7. CDR3 length: 17 amino acids. The CDR3 here is CASSLGEGTPNTGELFF. The CDR3 nucleotides read TGTGCCAGCAGCTTGGGGGAGGGGACCCCGAACACCGGGGAGCTGTTTTTT.

The chain combines TRBV6-4 with TRBJ1-2; D is ambiguous. This CDR3 region has 14 residues. CDR1 and CDR2 (germline): MRHNA, SNTAGT. Trimming removed 4 bases at V and 6 bases at J, with 15 bases between. The CDR3 region has the DNA TGTGCCAGCAGTGCTGACACCGGCCGTAATGGCTACACCTTC. This gives the protein CASSADTGRNGYTF.

The rearrangement joins TRBV4-1 to TRBJ1-4; 8 nucleotides align to TRBD1. The V gene end was trimmed by 0 bases and the J gene end by 8 bases; junction bases not matched to a gene: 8. The CDR3 runs to 16 residues. Germline loops: CDR1 MGHRA, CDR2 YSYEKL. As DNA, the CDR3 is TGCGCCAGCAGCCAAGATTGGCGACAGGGGAACGAAAAACTGTTTTTT. It encodes CASSQDWRQGNEKLFF.

The chain employs TRBV29-1 and TRBJ1-1, with D unclear. Germline lookup yields CDR1 SQVTM and CDR2 ANQGSEA. Trimming left V 2 bases short and J 1 base short, with 8 bases between. The CDR3 covers 13 residues. CDR3 coding DNA: TGCAGCGTTGAAACAGAGACGAACACTGAAGCTTTCTTT. Amino acids: CSVETETNTEAFF.

This clone was seen only once. The chain recombines TRBV19 with TRBJ1-6; 11 positions agree with TRBD1. The CDR3 is made up of 14 amino acids. J gave up 7 bases and V 8 bases, and 4 bases lay outside the gene matches. Germline-derived CDR1 and CDR2 are LNHDA and SQIVND (reference sequence). The CDR3 region is CASQGTGGNSPLHF. The CDR3 DNA is TGTGCCAGTCAAGGGACAGGGGGGAATTCACCCCTCCACTTT. Based on the CDR3 plus reference TRBV19 and TRBJ1-6, the full variable domain is DGGITQSPKYLFRKEGQNVTLSCEQNLNHDAMYWYRQDPGQGLRLIYYSQIVNDFQKGDIAEGYSVSREKKESFPLTVTSAQKNPTAFYLCASQGTGGNSPLHFGNGTRLTVT.

The chain joins TRBV4-1 to TRBJ2-2, with D possibly being TRBD2 (5 bases). Germline CDR1 MGHRA, CDR2 YSYEKL. The CDR3 spans 16 residues. The germline V and J ends were trimmed by 4 bases and 4 bases, with 16 bases remaining between them. The CDR3 DNA follows: TGCGCCAGCAGCCCTCCACGAGGGAGTACCACCGGGGAGCTGTTTTTT. Protein: CASSPPRGSTTGELFF.

V usage is TRBV6-5 and J usage is TRBJ1-3; no reliable D call. Germline CDR1 and CDR2: MNHEY and SVGAGI. The CDR3 loop spans 15 amino acids. V shed 0 bases and J shed 0 bases, with 6 bases lying between them. CDR3 sequence (DNA): TGTGCCAGCAGTTACTCTCGGGACTCTGGAAACACCATATATTTT. Amino acid sequence: CASSYSRDSGNTIYF.

The V gene is TRBV2, the J gene TRBJ2-2; 11 nucleotides line up with TRBD1. The ends lost 6 bases at V and 6 bases at J; junction bases unmatched: 3. This CDR3 has 14 residues. In germline, CDR1 is SNHLY, CDR2 FYNNEI. The CDR3 spells CASRRTGGPGELFF. CDR3 coding DNA: TGTGCCAGCAGAAGGACAGGGGGCCCCGGGGAGCTGTTTTTT.

The chain combines TRBV6-4 with TRBJ1-1; D uncertain. Germline assignment: CDR1 MRHNA and CDR2 SNTAGT. The V end was cut by 5 bases, the J end by 8 bases, with 18 bases between. There are 14 residues in the CDR3. The CDR3 loop reads CASSLDINGGEAFF. The CDR3 coding sequence is TGTGCCAGCAGTCTTGATATTAATGGCGGAGAAGCTTTCTTT.

This clone was observed once. The gene calls are TRBV6-6 and TRBJ2-7; possible D gene TRBD2, 5 bases. V was shortened by 0 bases and J by 2 bases, with 8 bases between the two germline ends. The CDR3 is 14 residues long. Looked up from germline, CDR1 is MNHNY and CDR2 is SVGAGI (reference sequence). CDR3 DNA sequence: TGTGCCAGCAGTTACTCGACCGGGGCCTACGAGCAGTACTTC. Translated, it gives CASSYSTGAYEQYF.

The rearrangement uses TRBV28 and TRBJ2-4, with 8 bases that match TRBD1. Germline loops: CDR1 MDHEN, CDR2 SYDVKM. The CDR3 has 17 residues. The V gene end was trimmed by 5 bases and the J gene end by 0 bases; junction bases not matched to a gene: 9. The CDR3 here is CASSLLGQALAKNIQYF. DNA of the CDR3: TGTGCCAGCAGTCTCTTGGGACAGGCCCTAGCCAAAAACATTCAGTACTTC.